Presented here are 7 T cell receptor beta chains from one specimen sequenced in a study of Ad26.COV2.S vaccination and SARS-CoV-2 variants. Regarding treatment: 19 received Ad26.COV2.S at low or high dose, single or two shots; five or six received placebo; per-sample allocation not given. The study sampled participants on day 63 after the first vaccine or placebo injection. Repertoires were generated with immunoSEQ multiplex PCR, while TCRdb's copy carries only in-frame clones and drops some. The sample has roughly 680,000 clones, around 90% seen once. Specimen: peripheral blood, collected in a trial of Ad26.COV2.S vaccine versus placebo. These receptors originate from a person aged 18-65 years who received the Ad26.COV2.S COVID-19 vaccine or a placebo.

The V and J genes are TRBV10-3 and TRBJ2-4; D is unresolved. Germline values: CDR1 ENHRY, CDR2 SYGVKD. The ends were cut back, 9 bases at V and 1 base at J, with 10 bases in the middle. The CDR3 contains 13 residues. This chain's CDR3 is CAIASLAKNIQYF. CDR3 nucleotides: TGTGCCATAGCTTCTCTGGCCAAAAACATTCAGTACTTC.

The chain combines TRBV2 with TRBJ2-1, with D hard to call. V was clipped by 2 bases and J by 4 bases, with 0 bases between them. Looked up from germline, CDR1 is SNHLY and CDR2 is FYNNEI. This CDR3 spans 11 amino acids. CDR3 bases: TGTGCCAGCAGTGAATACAATGAGCAGTTCTTC. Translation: CASSEYNEQFF.

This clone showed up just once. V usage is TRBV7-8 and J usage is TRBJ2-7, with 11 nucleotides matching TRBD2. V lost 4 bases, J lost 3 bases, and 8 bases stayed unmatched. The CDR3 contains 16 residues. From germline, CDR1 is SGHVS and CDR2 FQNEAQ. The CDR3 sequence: CASSSSGTSGDYEQYF. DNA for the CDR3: TGTGCCAGCAGCTCCTCCGGGACTAGCGGCGACTACGAGCAGTACTTC.

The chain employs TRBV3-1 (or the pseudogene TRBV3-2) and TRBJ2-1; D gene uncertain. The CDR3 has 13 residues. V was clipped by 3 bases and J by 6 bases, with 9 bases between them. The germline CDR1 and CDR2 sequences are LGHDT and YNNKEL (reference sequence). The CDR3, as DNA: TGTGCCAGCAGCCATGACTCCCCCAATGAGCAGTTCTTC. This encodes CASSHDSPNEQFF.

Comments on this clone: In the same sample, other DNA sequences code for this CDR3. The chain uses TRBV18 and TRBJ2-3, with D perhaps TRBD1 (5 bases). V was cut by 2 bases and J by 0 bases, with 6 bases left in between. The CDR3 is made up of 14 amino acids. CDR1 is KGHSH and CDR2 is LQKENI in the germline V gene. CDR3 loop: CASSPSGSTDTQYF. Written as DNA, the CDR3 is TGTGCCAGCTCACCATCAGGGAGCACAGATACGCAGTATTTT.

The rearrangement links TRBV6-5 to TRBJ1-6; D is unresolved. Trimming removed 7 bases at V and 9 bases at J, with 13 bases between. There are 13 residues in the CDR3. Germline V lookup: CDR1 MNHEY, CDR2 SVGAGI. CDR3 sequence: CASTHEDGSPLHF. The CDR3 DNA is TGTGCCAGCACCCACGAAGACGGTTCACCCCTCCACTTT.

The CDR3 spells CASTPGRDYGYTF. The CDR3 region has the DNA TGTGCCAGCACCCCGGGGAGGGACTATGGCTACACCTTC. This chain connects TRBV6-5 to TRBJ1-2; D is undetermined. There are 13 residues in the CDR3. Germline-derived CDR1 and CDR2 are MNHEY and SVGAGI. The V end was cut by 7 bases, the J end by 3 bases, with 12 bases between.